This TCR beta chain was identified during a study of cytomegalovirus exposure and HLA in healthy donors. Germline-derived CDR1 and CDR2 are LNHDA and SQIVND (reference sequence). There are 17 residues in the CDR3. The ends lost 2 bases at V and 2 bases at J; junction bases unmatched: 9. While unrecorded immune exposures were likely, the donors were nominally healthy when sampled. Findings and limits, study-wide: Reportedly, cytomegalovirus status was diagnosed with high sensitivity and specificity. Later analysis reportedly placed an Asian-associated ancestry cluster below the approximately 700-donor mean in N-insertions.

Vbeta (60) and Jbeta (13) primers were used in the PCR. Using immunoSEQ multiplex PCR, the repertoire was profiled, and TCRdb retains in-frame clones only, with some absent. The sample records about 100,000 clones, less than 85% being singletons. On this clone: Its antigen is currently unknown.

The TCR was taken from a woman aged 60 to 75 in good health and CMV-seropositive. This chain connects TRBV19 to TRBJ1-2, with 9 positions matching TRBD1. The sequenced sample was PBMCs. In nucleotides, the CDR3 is TGTGCCAGTAGTATACTGGGGACAGGGAAGACGAACTATGGCTACACCTTC. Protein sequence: CASSILGTGKTNYGYTF.